Listed here are 15 T cell receptor beta chains from one sample, sequenced in a study of blood T cell repertoires in COVID-19 (dated by TCRdb to 2020 to 2022). The method was the immunoSEQ multiplex PCR assay. In its TCRdb copy, this immuneACCESS table keeps in-frame sequences only and misses some clones. Where compared with another copy, unresolved V genes explain less than half of these, and the others have no known cause. Across this sample there are almost 250,000 clones, with about 89% seen only once. 1.5% to 2% of the sample is held by the ten biggest clonotypes. The specimen sequenced was peripheral blood. These TCRs come from a woman aged 55 to 70 who had recovered from COVID-19.

This chain links TRBV5-1 with TRBJ2-5, with D unclear. Germline V gene lookup returns CDR1 SGHRS and CDR2 YFSETQ. The V and J ends lost 4 bases and 2 bases respectively, with 9 bases between them. The CDR3 has 13 amino acids. CDR3 nucleotides: TGCGCCAGCAGCCATCTAGAGCAAGAGACCCAGTACTTC. It yields the protein CASSHLEQETQYF. The whole variable domain, filled in from reference TRBV5-1 and TRBJ2-5, reads KAGVTQTPRYLIKTRGQQVTLSCSPISGHRSVSWYQQTPGQGLQFLFEYFSETQRNKGNFPGRFSGRQFSNSRSEMNVSTLELGDSALYLCASSHLEQETQYFGPGTRLLVL.

The chain employs TRBV18 and TRBJ1-3; possibly TRBD1 for D (6 bases). The CDR3 is 13 amino acids. CDR1 KGHSH and CDR2 LQKENI come from the germline V gene. The V and J ends lost 6 bases and 0 bases respectively, with 6 bases between them. The CDR3 DNA reads as TGTGCCAGCTCGGACAGCTCTGGAAACACCATATATTTT. This encodes CASSDSSGNTIYF.

The chain is built from TRBV29-1 and TRBJ1-5; perhaps TRBD1 as D (5 bases). Trimming cost V 4 bases and J 3 bases, with 13 bases left between them. This CDR3 region has 14 residues. Looked up from germline, CDR1 is SQVTM and CDR2 is ANQGSEA. The CDR3 bases are TGCAGCGTTGCCGGGGGTGGGGCCAATCAGCCCCAGCATTTT. Protein sequence: CSVAGGGANQPQHF.

To note about this clone: The same CDR3 can be traced to other DNA sequences in this sample. The chain carries TRBV5-1 and TRBJ2-1, with 7 bases matching TRBD1. This CDR3 has 15 amino acids. Looked up from germline, CDR1 is SGHRS and CDR2 is YFSETQ. The V and J ends lost 0 bases and 0 bases, in that order; junction bases with no gene match: 0. The CDR3 DNA reads TGCGCCAGCAGCTTGGAGGGGGCCTCCTACAATGAGCAGTTCTTC. Translating gives CASSLEGASYNEQFF.

This rearrangement joins TRBV13 to TRBJ2-7; 10 nucleotides line up with TRBD1. V gave up 5 bases and J gave up 4 bases; unmatched junction bases: 2. This CDR3 contains 13 residues. The germline gives CDR1 PRHDT, CDR2 FYEKMQ (reference sequence). This CDR3 is CASSRDRGYEQYF. The CDR3, as DNA: TGTGCCAGCAGCAGGGACAGGGGATACGAGCAGTACTTC.

The chain couples TRBV27 to TRBJ1-1; TRBD1 might be the D (5 bases). V was trimmed by 1 base and J by 1 base, leaving 10 bases between them. The CDR3 has 15 amino acids. CDR1 and CDR2 (germline): MNHEY, SMNVEV (reference sequence). Here the CDR3 reads CASSLWGQGNTEAFF. CDR3 DNA: TGTGCCAGCAGTTTATGGGGTCAGGGGAACACTGAAGCTTTCTTT.

This clone turned up a few times. The V and J genes are TRBV18 and TRBJ2-7; 9 nucleotides line up with TRBD1. This CDR3 has 16 residues. The germline CDR1 and CDR2 sequences are KGHSH and LQKENI. After removal of 2 bases from V and 4 bases from J, the junction contained 9 bases not matched to a gene. The CDR3 spells CASSPLGQGTIYEQYF. The CDR3 nucleotides read TGTGCCAGCTCACCATTGGGACAGGGAACCATATACGAGCAGTACTTC.

Details on this clone: A junction boundary mismatches the germline segment, possibly from a read error. The rearrangement links TRBV5-4 to TRBJ2-1; 9 bases map to TRBD1. Looked up from germline, CDR1 is SGHNT and CDR2 is YYREEE (reference sequence). The CDR3 loop spans 12 amino acids. The CDR3 spells CASRALGDRVLF. CDR3 in DNA: TGTGCCAGCAGGGCTCTTGGGGACAGGGTGCTCTTC.

The CDR3 spells CASSYWGAGELFF. As DNA, the CDR3 is TGCGCCAGCTCCTATTGGGGGGCCGGGGAGCTGTTTTTT. The rearrangement uses TRBV5-1 and TRBJ2-2; TRBD2 is a possible D gene (6 bases). CDR1 and CDR2 (germline): SGHRS, YFSETQ. The CDR3 has 13 residues. The V end was cut by 7 bases, the J end by 6 bases, with 13 bases between. Together with reference TRBV5-1 and TRBJ2-2, the CDR3 gives the full variable domain: KAGVTQTPRYLIKTRGQQVTLSCSPISGHRSVSWYQQTPGQGLQFLFEYFSETQRNKGNFPGRFSGRQFSNSRSEMNVSTLELGDSALYLCASSYWGAGELFFGEGSRLTVL.

This clone was observed a single time. The chain uses TRBV7-8 and TRBJ1-6, with D unresolved. Germline CDR1 reads SGHVS; CDR2 reads FQNEAQ. The V gene lost 5 bases and the J gene lost 0 bases, with 8 bases spanning the gap. CDR3 length: 15 amino acids. The CDR3 bases are TGTGCCAGCAGCCCCGACTCCTCCTATAATTCACCCCTCCACTTT. It is translated as CASSPDSSYNSPLHF. The full variable domain, with the rest looked up from reference TRBV7-8 and TRBJ1-6, is GAGVSQSPRYKVAKRGQDVALRCDPISGHVSLFWYQQALGQGPEFLTYFQNEAQLDKSGLPSDRFFAERPEGSVSTLKIQRTQQEDSAVYLCASSPDSSYNSPLHFGNGTRLTVT.

The chain carries TRBV3-1 (or the pseudogene TRBV3-2) and TRBJ1-4, with a tentative D call TRBD1 (5 bases). V was trimmed by 0 bases and J by 4 bases, leaving 9 bases between them. The CDR3 covers 15 residues. Germline V CDR1 and CDR2: LGHDT, YNNKEL (reference sequence). The CDR3 region has the DNA TGTGCCAGCAGCCAAGATCTGGGGCTTAATGAAAAACTGTTTTTT. Its translation: CASSQDLGLNEKLFF.

V is TRBV12-3 or TRBV12-4 and J is TRBJ2-7; D is ambiguous. V lost 6 bases, J lost 2 bases, and 11 bases lay in between. The CDR3 sequence is 13 residues long. CDR3 residues: CASSPQVTYEQYF. The CDR3 region has the DNA TGTGCCAGCAGCCCCCAGGTTACCTACGAGCAGTACTTC.

The chain combines TRBV5-6 with TRBJ1-5; the D is unclear. The CDR3 totals 15 residues. V shed 4 bases and J shed 7 bases, with 18 bases lying between them. The V gene's germline CDR1 is SGHDT and CDR2 YYEEEE. The CDR3, as DNA: TGTGCCAGCAGCCTTGGGGATTCGGGGTTCCAGCCCCAGCATTTT. Translated: CASSLGDSGFQPQHF.

This clone was seen once. The germline gene is not matched at one end of the junction; a read error may be the cause. The J gene is TRBJ1-2, the V gene TRBV20-1, with TRBD1 matching over 8 bases. CDR1 DFQATT and CDR2 SNEGSKA come from the germline V gene (reference sequence). This CDR3 has 10 amino acids. CDR3 coding DNA: TGCAGTGCTACAGACCCGGGACAGGCGTTC. Residues: CSATDPGQAF.

The chain couples TRBV12-3 or TRBV12-4 to TRBJ1-4; D is possibly TRBD1 (5 bases). Deletions cut 6 bases from V and 7 bases from J, with 12 bases between. This CDR3 contains 13 residues. Here the CDR3 reads CASSPGPGEKLFF. DNA of the CDR3: TGTGCCAGCAGCCCAGGGCCCGGTGAAAAACTGTTTTTT.